This T cell receptor beta chain was observed in a study of T cell changes during pregnancy in multiple sclerosis. Measured with immunoSEQ multiplex PCR; TCRdb has only the in-frame clones, and not every one. The sample includes about 72,000 clones, 91% of them seen just once. V lost 6 bases, J lost 3 bases, and 4 bases stayed unmatched. The CDR3 loop spans 13 amino acids. The V gene's germline CDR1 is MNHEY and CDR2 SVGAGI. Here the sequenced sample was peripheral blood, taken in the third trimester of pregnancy. The clonotype comes from a female donor in good health, enrolled as a control in a pregnancy study. V gene TRBV6-5 combines with J gene TRBJ1-2, with 7 positions matching TRBD1. The chain's CDR3 is CASSRGQHYGYTF. The CDR3 DNA reads as TGTGCCAGCAGCCGGGGACAGCACTATGGCTACACCTTC.